This TCR beta chain stems from a study of blood T cell repertoires in COVID-19. Study-level background: From T cells, B-cell-depleted T cells, or PBMCs came the material, which was cDNA or gDNA.

Data came from immunoSEQ multiplex PCR; TCRdb stores just in-frame clones and leaves some out. The table records about 220,000 clones, more than 70% of them present only once. What was sequenced was peripheral blood. The sequence derives from a woman aged 50 to 60 with acute or convalescent COVID-19.

The CDR3, as DNA: TGTGCCAGCAGAGCACTTCTAGCGGAAAGCACAGATACGCAGTATTTT. Translated, it gives CASRALLAESTDTQYF. V gene TRBV13 combines with J gene TRBJ2-3, with TRBD2 matching 7 bases. The V segment lost 6 bases and the J segment 0 bases; nucleotides outside the gene matches: 9. The CDR3 is 16 amino acids. CDR1 is PRHDT and CDR2 is FYEKMQ in the germline V gene (reference sequence). Together with reference TRBV13 and TRBJ2-3, the CDR3 gives the full variable domain: AAGVIQSPRHLIKEKRETATLKCYPIPRHDTVYWYQQGPGQDPQFLISFYEKMQSDKGSIPDRFSAQQFSDYHSELNMSSLELGDSALYFCASRALLAESTDTQYFGPGTRLTVL.